This T cell receptor beta chain emerged from a study of blood T cell repertoires in COVID-19. In the original analysis: Using reference gene primer amplification, nucleated cell counts were estimated. TCRdb's copy holds only in-frame clones and misses some; the assay was immunoSEQ multiplex PCR. V, J and clone size reflect that table, while D and trimming were determined from the DNA. The sample includes roughly 180,000 clones, about 84% of them seen just once. The CDR3 length is 14 residues. The germline V and J ends were trimmed by 3 bases and 9 bases, with 12 bases remaining between them. Germline-derived CDR1 and CDR2 are MGHRA and YSYEKL.

V is TRBV4-1 and J is TRBJ1-6; D is possibly TRBD1 (5 bases). The sequenced sample consisted of PBMCs or T cells enriched from blood (not recorded which). This clonotype was obtained from a woman in her forties with acute COVID-19. DNA of the CDR3: TGCGCCAGCAGCCAGTACCAGGGTGGTTCACCCCTCCACTTT. The encoded protein is CASSQYQGGSPLHF.